These 9 T cell receptor beta chains were all obtained from the same sample, sequenced in a study of response to subunit inactivated influenza vaccine. MiXCR, applied by TCRdb to the RT-PCR reads, yields one record per CDR3 protein. The sample yields around 760,000 distinct CDR3 sequences, approximately 15% seen once. Source: PBMCs from blood, taken approximately 15 days before vaccination. All receptors come from a man in his fifties who received an inactivated influenza vaccine.

The V call is TRBV4-1, the J call TRBJ2-7; D might be TRBD1 (7 bases). Germline assignment: CDR1 MGHRA and CDR2 YSYEKL. V lost 3 bases and J lost 3, with 15 bases in between. The CDR3 runs 15 residues. This CDR3 is CASSQRDSHLYEQYF. CDR3 sequence (DNA): TGCGCCAGCAGCCAGCGGGACAGTCACCTCTACGAGCAGTACTTC.

The chain joins TRBV4-3 to TRBJ2-5; 10 positions agree with TRBD2. The trim removed 2 bases at V and 2 bases at J, leaving 8 bases unmatched. Germline lookup yields CDR1 LGHNA and CDR2 YSLEER. The CDR3 runs to 17 residues. This CDR3 is CASSQSRTSGRQETQYF. In DNA, the CDR3 is TGCGCCAGCAGCCAATCACGGACTAGCGGAAGACAAGAGACCCAGTACTTC.

The gene calls are TRBV12-3 or TRBV12-4 and TRBJ2-5; 9 bases map to TRBD2. After removal of 9 bases from V and 1 base from J, the junction contained 9 bases not matched to a gene. The CDR3 extends over 15 amino acids. CDR3 coding DNA: TGTGCCAGTTCAGCGGGGGGTCCCTTCCAAGAGACCCAGTACTTC. Amino acids: CASSAGGPFQETQYF.

This clonotype was counted many times. The chain links TRBV28 to TRBJ2-1; D perhaps matches TRBD1 (6 bases). CDR1 is MDHEN and CDR2 is SYDVKM in the germline V gene. CDR3 length: 13 amino acids. Trimming left V 7 bases short and J 0 bases short, with 7 bases between. In DNA form, the CDR3 reads TGTGCCAGCATAGGGGGCTCCTACAATGAGCAGTTCTTC. Amino acids: CASIGGSYNEQFF.

This clonotype turned up a few times. The chain employs TRBV7-2 and TRBJ1-2; possible D gene TRBD1, 6 bases. Between the trimmed V and J ends, which lost 4 bases and 8 bases, there was a span of 17 bases. This CDR3 has 14 amino acids. Germline assignment: CDR1 SGHTA and CDR2 FQGNSA. The CDR3 coding sequence is TGTGCCAGCAGCTCAGGAGTCCCACAGGGCGGCTACACCTTC. This sequence encodes CASSSGVPQGGYTF. The complete variable domain, with remaining parts taken from reference TRBV7-2 and TRBJ1-2, reads GAGVSQSPSNKVTEKGKDVELRCDPISGHTALYWYRQSLGQGLEFLIYFQGNSAPDKSGLPSDRFSAERTGGSVSTLTIQRTQQEDSAVYLCASSSGVPQGGYTFGSGTRLTVV.

This clonotype turned up a few times. The gene calls are TRBV20-1 and TRBJ2-7; D is tentatively TRBD1 or TRBD2 (6 bases each). The ends were cut back, 0 bases at V and 5 bases at J, with 11 bases in the middle. CDR1 DFQATT and CDR2 SNEGSKA come from the germline V gene (reference sequence). This CDR3 is 13 amino acids long. The CDR3 loop is CSARDNGGHEQYF. The CDR3 nucleotides are TGCAGTGCTAGAGATAACGGGGGCCACGAGCAGTACTTC.

This clonotype was counted between two and nine times. CDR3 nucleotide sequence: TGTGCCAGCAGCTCAGGCGGGGAGGGATCCTACGAGCAGTACTTC. Protein sequence: CASSSGGEGSYEQYF. The chain recombines TRBV7-6 with TRBJ2-7, with 7 nucleotides matching TRBD2. The length of the CDR3 is 15 residues. J gave up 1 base and V 4 bases, and 7 bases lay outside the gene matches. Germline V gene sequence: CDR1 SGHVS, CDR2 FNYEAQ.

This clonotype has a handful of counts. The chain joins TRBV27 to TRBJ2-7, with no clear D. V shed 3 bases and J shed 3 bases, with 15 bases lying between them. Germline values: CDR1 MNHEY, CDR2 SMNVEV (reference sequence). This CDR3 is 15 amino acids long. The CDR3, as DNA: TGTGCCAGCAGTTTTTCGGGCCAGAGTTTCTACGAGCAGTACTTC. Translation: CASSFSGQSFYEQYF.

The chain joins TRBV28 to TRBJ2-4; the D gene is possibly TRBD2 (6 bases). Trimming cost V 2 bases and J 16 bases, with 21 bases left between them. The germline CDR1 and CDR2 sequences are MDHEN and SYDVKM. There are 14 residues in the CDR3. CDR3 residues: CASSLVEEGIPPYF. The CDR3 DNA is TGTGCCAGCAGTTTAGTGGAGGAGGGGATTCCTCCTTACTTC.